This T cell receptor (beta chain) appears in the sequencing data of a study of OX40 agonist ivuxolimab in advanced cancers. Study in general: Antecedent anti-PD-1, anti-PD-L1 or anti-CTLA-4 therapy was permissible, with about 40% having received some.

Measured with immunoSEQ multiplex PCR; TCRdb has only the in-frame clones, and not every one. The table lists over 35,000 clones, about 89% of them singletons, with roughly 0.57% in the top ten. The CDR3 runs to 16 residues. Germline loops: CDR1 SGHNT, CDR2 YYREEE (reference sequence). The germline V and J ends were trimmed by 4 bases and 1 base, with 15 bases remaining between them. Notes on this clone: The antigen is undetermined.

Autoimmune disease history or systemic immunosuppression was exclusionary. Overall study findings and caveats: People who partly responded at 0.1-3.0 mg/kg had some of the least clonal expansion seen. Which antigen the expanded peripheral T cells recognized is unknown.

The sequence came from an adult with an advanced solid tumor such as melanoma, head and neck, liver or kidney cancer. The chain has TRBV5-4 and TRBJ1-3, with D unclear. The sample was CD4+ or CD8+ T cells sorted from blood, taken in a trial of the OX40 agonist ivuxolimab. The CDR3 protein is CASSHEGEPSGNTIYF. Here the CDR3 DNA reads TGTGCCAGCAGCCACGAGGGAGAACCTTCTGGAAACACCATATATTTT. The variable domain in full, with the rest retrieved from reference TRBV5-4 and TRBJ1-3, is ETGVTQSPTHLIKTRGQQVTLRCSSQSGHNTVSWYQQALGQGPQFIFQYYREEENGRGNFPPRFSGLQFPNYSSELNVNALELDDSALYLCASSHEGEPSGNTIYFGEGSWLTVV.